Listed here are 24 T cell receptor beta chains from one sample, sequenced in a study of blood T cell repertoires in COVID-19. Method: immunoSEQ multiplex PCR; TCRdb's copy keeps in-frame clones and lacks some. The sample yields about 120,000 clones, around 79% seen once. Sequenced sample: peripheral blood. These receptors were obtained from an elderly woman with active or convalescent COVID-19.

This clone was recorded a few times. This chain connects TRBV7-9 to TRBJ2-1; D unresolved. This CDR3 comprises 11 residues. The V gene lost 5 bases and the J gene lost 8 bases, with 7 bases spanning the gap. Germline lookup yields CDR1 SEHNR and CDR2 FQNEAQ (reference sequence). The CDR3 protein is CASSVSYEQFF. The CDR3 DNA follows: TGTGCCAGCAGCGTTTCGTATGAGCAGTTCTTC.

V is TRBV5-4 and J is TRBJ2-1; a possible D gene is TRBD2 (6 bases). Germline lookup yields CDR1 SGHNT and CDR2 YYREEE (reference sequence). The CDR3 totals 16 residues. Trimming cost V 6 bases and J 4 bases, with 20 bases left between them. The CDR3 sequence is CASILAPTGQYNEQFF. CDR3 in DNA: TGTGCCAGCATTCTAGCGCCGACTGGACAATACAATGAGCAGTTCTTC.

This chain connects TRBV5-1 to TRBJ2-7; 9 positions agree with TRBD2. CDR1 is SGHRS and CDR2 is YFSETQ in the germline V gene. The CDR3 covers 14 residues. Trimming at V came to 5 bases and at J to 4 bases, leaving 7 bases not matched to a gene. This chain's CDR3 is CASSSSGRIYEQYF. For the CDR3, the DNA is TGCGCCAGCAGTTCGAGCGGGAGGATTTACGAGCAGTACTTC.

DNA for the CDR3: TGTGCCAGCAGCCTCAGGGCTAGCGACTACGAGCAGTACTTC. This sequence encodes CASSLRASDYEQYF. The V and J genes are TRBV7-8 and TRBJ2-7, with a weak D call TRBD2 (6 bases). The CDR3 length is 14 residues. The ends were cut back, 5 bases at V and 3 bases at J, with 14 bases in the middle. The germline gives CDR1 SGHVS, CDR2 FQNEAQ.

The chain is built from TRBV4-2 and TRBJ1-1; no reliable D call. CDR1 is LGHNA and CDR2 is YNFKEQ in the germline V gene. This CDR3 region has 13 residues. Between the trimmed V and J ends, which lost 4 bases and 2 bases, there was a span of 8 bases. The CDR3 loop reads CASSLGLNTEAFF. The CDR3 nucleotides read TGTGCCAGCAGCCTGGGCCTTAACACTGAAGCTTTCTTT.

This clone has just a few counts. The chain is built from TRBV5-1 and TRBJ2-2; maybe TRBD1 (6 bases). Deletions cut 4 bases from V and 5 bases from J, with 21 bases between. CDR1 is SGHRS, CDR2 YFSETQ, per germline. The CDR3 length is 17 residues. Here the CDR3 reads CASSGTQGWLRTGELFF. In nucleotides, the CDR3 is TGCGCCAGCAGCGGAACTCAGGGGTGGCTTAGGACCGGGGAGCTGTTTTTT.

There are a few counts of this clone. The DNA for the CDR3 is TGTGCCACCAGTGATCCTCTCAGGGGAGAGACCCAGTACTTC. Translated: CATSDPLRGETQYF. The chain uses TRBV24-1 and TRBJ2-5; the D gene is possibly TRBD1 (6 bases). The CDR3 loop spans 14 amino acids. Germline loops: CDR1 KGHDR, CDR2 SFDVKD. The germline V and J ends were trimmed by 3 bases and 4 bases, with 11 bases remaining between them.

The CDR3 nucleotides read TGTGCCAGTAGTACCCAATTAACTAGCGCGGAGACCCAGTACTTC. Protein product: CASSTQLTSAETQYF. This chain connects TRBV19 to TRBJ2-5, with 7 bases that match TRBD2. Germline V gives CDR1 LNHDA, CDR2 SQIVND (reference sequence). The CDR3 length is 15 residues. The trim removed 4 bases at V and 5 bases at J, leaving 10 bases unmatched.

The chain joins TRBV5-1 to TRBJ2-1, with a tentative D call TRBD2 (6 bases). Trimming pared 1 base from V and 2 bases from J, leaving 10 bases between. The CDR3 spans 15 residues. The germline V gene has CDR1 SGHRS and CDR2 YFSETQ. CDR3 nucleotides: TGCGCCAGCAGCTTGCCAGGGACTCCCTACAATGAGCAGTTCTTC. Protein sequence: CASSLPGTPYNEQFF.

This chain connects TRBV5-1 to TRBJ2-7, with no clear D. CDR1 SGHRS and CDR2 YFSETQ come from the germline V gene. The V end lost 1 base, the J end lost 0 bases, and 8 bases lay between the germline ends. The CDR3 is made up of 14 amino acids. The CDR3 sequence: CASSLTSSSYEQYF. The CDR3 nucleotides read TGCGCCAGCAGCTTGACCTCCAGCTCCTACGAGCAGTACTTC.

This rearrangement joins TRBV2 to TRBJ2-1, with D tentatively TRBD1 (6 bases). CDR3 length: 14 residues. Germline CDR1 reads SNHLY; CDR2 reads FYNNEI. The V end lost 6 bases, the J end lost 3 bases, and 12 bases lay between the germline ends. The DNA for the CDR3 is TGTGCCAGCAGCCGACAGGCCGTCTACAATGAGCAGTTCTTC. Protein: CASSRQAVYNEQFF.

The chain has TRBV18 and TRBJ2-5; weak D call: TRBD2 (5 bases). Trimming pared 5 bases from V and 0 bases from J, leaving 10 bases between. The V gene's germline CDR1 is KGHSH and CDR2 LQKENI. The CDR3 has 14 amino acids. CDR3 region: CASSTRAYQETQYF. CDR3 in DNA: TGTGCCAGCTCAACGCGGGCGTACCAAGAGACCCAGTACTTC.

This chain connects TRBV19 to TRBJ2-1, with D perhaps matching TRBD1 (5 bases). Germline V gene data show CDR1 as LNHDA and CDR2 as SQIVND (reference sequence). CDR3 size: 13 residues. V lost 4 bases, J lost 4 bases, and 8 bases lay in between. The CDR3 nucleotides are TGTGCCAGTAGTACGGCAGGGTACAATGAGCAGTTCTTC. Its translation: CASSTAGYNEQFF.

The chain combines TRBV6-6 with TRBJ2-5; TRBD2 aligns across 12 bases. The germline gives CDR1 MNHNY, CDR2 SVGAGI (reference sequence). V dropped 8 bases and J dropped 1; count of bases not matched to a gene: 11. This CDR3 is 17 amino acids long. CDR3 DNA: TGTGCCAGCGGTCGGTCGCTAGCGGGGGGGGTCCAAGAGACCCAGTACTTC. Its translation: CASGRSLAGGVQETQYF.

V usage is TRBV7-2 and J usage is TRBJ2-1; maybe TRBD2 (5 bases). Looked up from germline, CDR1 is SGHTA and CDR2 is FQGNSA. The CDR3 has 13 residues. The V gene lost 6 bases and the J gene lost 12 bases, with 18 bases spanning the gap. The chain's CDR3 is CASSLPVRRWQFF. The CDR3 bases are TGTGCCAGCAGTCTTCCGGTCCGGAGGTGGCAGTTCTTC.

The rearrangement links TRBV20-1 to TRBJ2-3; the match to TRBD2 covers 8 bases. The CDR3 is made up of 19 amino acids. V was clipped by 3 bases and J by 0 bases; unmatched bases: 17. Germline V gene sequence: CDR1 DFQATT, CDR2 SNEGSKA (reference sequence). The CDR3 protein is CSASLERAGGTRSTDTQYF. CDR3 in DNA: TGCAGTGCTAGTCTCGAGAGGGCGGGAGGCACCCGTAGCACAGATACGCAGTATTTT.

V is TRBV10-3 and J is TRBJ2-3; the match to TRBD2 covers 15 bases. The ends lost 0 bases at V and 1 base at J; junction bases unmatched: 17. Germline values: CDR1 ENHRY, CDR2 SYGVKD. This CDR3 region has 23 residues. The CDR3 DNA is TGTGCCATCAGTGAGTCGCTGAATGGGGTAAGGACTAGCGGGAGGGAGGGCACAGATACGCAGTATTTT. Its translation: CAISESLNGVRTSGREGTDTQYF.

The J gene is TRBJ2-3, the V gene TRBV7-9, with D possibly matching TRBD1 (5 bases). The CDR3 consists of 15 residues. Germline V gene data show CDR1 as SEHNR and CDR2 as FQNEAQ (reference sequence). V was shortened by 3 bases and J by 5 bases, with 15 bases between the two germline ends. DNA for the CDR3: TGTGCCAGCAGCTTTTCAGGGATAGCTATAGATACGCAGTATTTT. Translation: CASSFSGIAIDTQYF.

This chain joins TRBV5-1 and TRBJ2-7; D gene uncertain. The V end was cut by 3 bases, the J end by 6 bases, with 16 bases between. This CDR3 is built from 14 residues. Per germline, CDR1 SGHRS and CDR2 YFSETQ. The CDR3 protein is CASSSLSGAGEQYF. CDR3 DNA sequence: TGCGCCAGCAGCTCCCTTTCCGGAGCCGGCGAGCAGTACTTC.

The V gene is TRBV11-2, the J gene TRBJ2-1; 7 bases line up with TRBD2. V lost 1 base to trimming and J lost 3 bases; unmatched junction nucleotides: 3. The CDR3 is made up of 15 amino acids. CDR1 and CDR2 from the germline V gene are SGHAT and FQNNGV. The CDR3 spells CASSLAGGFYNEQFF. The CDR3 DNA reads TGTGCCAGCAGCTTAGCGGGAGGATTCTACAATGAGCAGTTCTTC.

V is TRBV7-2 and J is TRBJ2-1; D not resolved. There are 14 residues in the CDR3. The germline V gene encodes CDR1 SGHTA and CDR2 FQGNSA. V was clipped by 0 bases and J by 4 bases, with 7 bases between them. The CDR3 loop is CASSLAATYNEQFF. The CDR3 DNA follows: TGTGCCAGCAGCTTAGCGGCGACTTACAATGAGCAGTTCTTC. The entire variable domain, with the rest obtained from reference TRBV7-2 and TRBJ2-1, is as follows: GAGVSQSPSNKVTEKGKDVELRCDPISGHTALYWYRQSLGQGLEFLIYFQGNSAPDKSGLPSDRFSAERTGGSVSTLTIQRTQQEDSAVYLCASSLAATYNEQFFGPGTRLTVL.

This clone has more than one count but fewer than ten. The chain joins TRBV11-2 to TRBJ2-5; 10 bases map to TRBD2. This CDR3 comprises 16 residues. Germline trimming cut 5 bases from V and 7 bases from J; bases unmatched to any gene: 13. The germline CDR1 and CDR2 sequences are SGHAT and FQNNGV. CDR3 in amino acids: CASSRPSGRIGGTQYF. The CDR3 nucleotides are TGTGCCAGCAGCCGCCCTAGCGGGAGAATCGGGGGGACCCAGTACTTC.

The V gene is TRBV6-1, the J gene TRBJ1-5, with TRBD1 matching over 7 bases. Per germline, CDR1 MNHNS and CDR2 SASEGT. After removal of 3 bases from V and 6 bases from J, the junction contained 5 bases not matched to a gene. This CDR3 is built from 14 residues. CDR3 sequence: CASSENRGIQPQHF. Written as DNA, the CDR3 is TGTGCCAGCAGTGAGAACAGGGGTATTCAGCCCCAGCATTTT.

In nucleotides, the CDR3 is TGTGCCAGCAGGGCTAGCGGGAGCGGAGGGGGTGAGCAGTTCTTC. Its protein is CASRASGSGGGEQFF. The chain carries TRBV6-6 and TRBJ2-1; 10 bases fit TRBD2. CDR1 is MNHNY and CDR2 is SVGAGI in the germline V gene (reference sequence). The V segment lost 6 bases and the J segment 9 bases; nucleotides outside the gene matches: 11. This CDR3 is built from 15 residues.